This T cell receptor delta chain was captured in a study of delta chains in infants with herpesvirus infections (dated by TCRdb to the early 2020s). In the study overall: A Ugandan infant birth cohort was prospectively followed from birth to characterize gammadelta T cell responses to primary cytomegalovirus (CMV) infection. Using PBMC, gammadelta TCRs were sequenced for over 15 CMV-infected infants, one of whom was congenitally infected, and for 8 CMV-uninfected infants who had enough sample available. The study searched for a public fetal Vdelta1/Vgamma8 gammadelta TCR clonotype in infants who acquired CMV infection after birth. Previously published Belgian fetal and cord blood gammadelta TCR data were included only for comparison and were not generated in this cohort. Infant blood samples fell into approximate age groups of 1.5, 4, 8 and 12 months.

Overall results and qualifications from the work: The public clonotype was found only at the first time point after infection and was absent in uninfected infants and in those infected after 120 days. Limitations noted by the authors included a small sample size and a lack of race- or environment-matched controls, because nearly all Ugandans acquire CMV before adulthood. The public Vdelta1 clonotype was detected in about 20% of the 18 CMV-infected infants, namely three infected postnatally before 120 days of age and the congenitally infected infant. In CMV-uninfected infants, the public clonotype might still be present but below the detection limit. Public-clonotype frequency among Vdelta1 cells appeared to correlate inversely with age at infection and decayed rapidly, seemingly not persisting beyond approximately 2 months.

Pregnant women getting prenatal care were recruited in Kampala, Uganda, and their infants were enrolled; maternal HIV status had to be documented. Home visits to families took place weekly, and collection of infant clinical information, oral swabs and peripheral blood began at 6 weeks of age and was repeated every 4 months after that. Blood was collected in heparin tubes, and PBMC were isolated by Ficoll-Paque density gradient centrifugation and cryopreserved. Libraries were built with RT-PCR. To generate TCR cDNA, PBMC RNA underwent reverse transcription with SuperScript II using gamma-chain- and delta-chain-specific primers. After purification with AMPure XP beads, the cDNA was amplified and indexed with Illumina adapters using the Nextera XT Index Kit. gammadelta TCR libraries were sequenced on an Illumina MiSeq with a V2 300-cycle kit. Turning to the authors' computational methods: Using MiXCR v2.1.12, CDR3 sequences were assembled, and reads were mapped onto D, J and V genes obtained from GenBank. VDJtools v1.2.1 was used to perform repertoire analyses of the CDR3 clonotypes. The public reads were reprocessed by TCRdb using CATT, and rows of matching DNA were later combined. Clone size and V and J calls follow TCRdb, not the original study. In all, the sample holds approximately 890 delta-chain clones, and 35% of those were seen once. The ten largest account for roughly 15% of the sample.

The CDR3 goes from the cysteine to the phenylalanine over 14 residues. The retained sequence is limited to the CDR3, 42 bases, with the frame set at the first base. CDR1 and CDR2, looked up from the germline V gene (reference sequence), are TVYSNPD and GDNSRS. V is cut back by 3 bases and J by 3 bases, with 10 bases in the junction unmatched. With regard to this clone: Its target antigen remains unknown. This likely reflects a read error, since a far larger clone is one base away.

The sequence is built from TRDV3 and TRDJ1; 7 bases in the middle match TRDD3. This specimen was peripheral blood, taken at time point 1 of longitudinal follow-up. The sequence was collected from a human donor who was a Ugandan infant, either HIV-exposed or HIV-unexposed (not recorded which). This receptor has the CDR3 CALTWGVGADKLIF. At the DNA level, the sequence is TGTGCCTTGACCTGGGGGGTAGGGGCCGATAAACTCATCTTT.